The clone carrying this T cell receptor (beta chain) was recorded a few times. What it binds is not known. The length of the CDR3 is 14 residues. Trimming cost V 1 base and J 7 bases; bases outside gene matches: 3. Looked up from germline, CDR1 is SGHVS and CDR2 is FQNEAQ. PCR primers comprised 60 Vbeta and 13 Jbeta primers. The protocol was immunoSEQ multiplex PCR, while the TCRdb copy is restricted to in-frame clones and leaves out a portion. The sample shows about 120,000 clones, roughly 9% of them seen only once. This entry belongs to a study of cytomegalovirus exposure and HLA in healthy donors. Study conclusions and caveats: In a later analysis, most CMV-associated TCR beta chains appeared HLA-restricted.

The chain employs TRBV7-8 and TRBJ1-4; 7 bases are a match to TRBD1. The TCR originated in a woman in her thirties or forties in good health and CMV-seropositive. The sample taken for sequencing was PBMCs. The CDR3 DNA sequence: TGTGCCAGCAGCTTAGAGGACAGGAGTGAAAAACTGTTTTTT. Protein: CASSLEDRSEKLFF.